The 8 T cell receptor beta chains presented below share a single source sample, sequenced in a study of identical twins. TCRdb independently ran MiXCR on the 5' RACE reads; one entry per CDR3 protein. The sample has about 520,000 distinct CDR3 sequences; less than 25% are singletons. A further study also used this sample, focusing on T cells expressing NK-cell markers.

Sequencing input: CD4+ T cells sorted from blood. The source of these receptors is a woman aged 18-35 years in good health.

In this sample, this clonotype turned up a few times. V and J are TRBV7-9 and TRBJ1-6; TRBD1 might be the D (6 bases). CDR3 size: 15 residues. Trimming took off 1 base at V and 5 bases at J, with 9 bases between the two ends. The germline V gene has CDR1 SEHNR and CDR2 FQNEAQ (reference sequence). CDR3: CASSLGSGDNSPLHF. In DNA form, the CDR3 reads TGTGCCAGCAGCTTAGGGTCAGGGGATAATTCACCCCTCCACTTT.

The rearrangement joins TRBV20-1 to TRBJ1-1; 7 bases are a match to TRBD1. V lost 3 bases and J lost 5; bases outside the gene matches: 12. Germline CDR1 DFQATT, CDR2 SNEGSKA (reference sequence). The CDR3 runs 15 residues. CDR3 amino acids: CSARAAGGMRTEAFF. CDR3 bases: TGCAGTGCTAGGGCCGCAGGGGGAATGAGGACTGAAGCTTTCTTT.

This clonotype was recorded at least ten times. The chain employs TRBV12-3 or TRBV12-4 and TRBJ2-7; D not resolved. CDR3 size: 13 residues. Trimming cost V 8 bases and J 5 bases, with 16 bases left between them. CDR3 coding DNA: TGTGCCAGCGGAAGAGCTCTTGGCCACGAGCAGTACTTC. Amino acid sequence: CASGRALGHEQYF.

The CDR3 region has the DNA TGCAGTTTTTCGGGACAGGTTTACAATGAGCAGTTCTTC. Protein sequence: CSFSGQVYNEQFF. The V call is TRBV20-1, the J call TRBJ2-1, with TRBD1 matching over 8 bases. CDR1 and CDR2 (germline): DFQATT, SNEGSKA (reference sequence). V lost 8 bases and J lost 4; bases outside the gene matches: 7. The CDR3 length is 13 residues.

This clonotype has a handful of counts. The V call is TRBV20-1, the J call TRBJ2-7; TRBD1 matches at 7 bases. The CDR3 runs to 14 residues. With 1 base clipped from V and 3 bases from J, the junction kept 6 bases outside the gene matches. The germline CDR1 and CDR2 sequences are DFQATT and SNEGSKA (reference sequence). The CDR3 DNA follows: TGCAGTGCTAGAGCCCTGGACAGGCACTACGAGCAGTACTTC. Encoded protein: CSARALDRHYEQYF.

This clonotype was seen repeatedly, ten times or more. The CDR3 DNA reads TGTGCCAGCAGGGTAATAGCGGGAAGGACCGGGGAGCTGTTTTTT. Amino acid sequence: CASRVIAGRTGELFF. The V call is TRBV7-2, the J call TRBJ2-2, with 8 bases lining up with TRBD2. In germline, CDR1 is SGHTA, CDR2 FQGNSA. Unmatched junction bases numbered 8, after V lost 6 bases and J lost 5 bases. The CDR3 has 15 amino acids.

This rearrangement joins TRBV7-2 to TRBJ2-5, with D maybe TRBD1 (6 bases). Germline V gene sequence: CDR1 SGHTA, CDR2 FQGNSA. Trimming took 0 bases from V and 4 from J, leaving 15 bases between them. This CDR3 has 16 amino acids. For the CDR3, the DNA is TGTGCCAGCAGCTTAGCGCATGGCAGGGGTCTAGAGACCCAGTACTTC. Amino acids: CASSLAHGRGLETQYF.

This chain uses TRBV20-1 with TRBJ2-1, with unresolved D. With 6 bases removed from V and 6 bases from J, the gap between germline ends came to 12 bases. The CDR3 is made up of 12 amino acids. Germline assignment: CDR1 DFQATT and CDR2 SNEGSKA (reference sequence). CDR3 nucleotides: TGCAGTGCCCAAAAGCCAGCCAATGAGCAGTTCTTC. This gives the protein CSAQKPANEQFF.